One and the same sample provided the 24 T cell receptor beta chains below, sequenced in a study of blood T cells in healthy people across ages. A second about 7 to 12 cycle PCR used barcoded and J-beta primers. TCRdb passed the 5' RACE reads through MiXCR, listing each CDR3 protein once. The sample records 1.5 million to 2 million distinct CDR3 sequences, around 48% being singletons. Sequenced sample: blood. The origin of the receptors is a woman aged 40 to 50 in good health.

This clonotype has a handful of counts. The V gene is TRBV4-1, the J gene TRBJ2-5; the D gene is possibly TRBD2 (5 bases). In germline, CDR1 is MGHRA, CDR2 YSYEKL. V was clipped by 0 bases and J by 4 bases, with 12 bases between them. The CDR3 totals 15 residues. The CDR3: CASSQDISGRETQYF. In DNA, the CDR3 is TGCGCCAGCAGCCAAGATATTTCGGGAAGAGAGACCCAGTACTTC.

This clonotype has at least ten counts. The chain recombines TRBV27 with TRBJ2-3; D unclear. Trimming shortened V by 2 bases and J by 3 bases, and 9 bases separated the two germline ends. Germline V gives CDR1 MNHEY, CDR2 SMNVEV (reference sequence). This CDR3 has 14 residues. Here the CDR3 DNA reads TGTGCCAGCAGTTTACCCCACGAAACAGATACGCAGTATTTT. Amino acid sequence: CASSLPHETDTQYF.

The rearrangement links TRBV12-3 or TRBV12-4 to TRBJ2-7; 7 nucleotides agree with TRBD1. The ends lost 5 bases at V and 8 bases at J; junction bases unmatched: 6. The CDR3 contains 12 residues. This CDR3 reads CASSDRVGKQYF. The CDR3 nucleotides are TGTGCCAGCAGTGACAGGGTTGGGAAGCAGTACTTC.

The chain recombines TRBV28 with TRBJ1-5; 8 nucleotides agree with TRBD1. V shed 6 bases and J 5 bases; nucleotides not matched to a gene: 6. CDR3 length equals 14 residues. Germline V gene lookup returns CDR1 MDHEN and CDR2 SYDVKM. CDR3 loop: CASSQQGEDQPQHF. The CDR3 DNA reads as TGTGCCAGCAGCCAACAGGGGGAAGATCAGCCCCAGCATTTT.

In this sample, this clonotype turned up once. The chain joins TRBV28 to TRBJ2-6, with D possibly TRBD1 on 5 matching bases. V was clipped by 4 bases and J by 0 bases, with 10 bases between them. The CDR3 sequence is 16 residues long. Germline loops: CDR1 MDHEN, CDR2 SYDVKM. The CDR3 coding sequence is TGTGCCAGCAGTTCATACAGGTCCTCTGGGGCCAACGTCCTGACTTTC. It encodes CASSSYRSSGANVLTF.

This clonotype has only a few counts. This chain links TRBV6-2 or TRBV6-3 with TRBJ2-7, with D possibly being TRBD1 (6 bases). Trimming cost V 6 bases and J 2 bases, with 14 bases left between them. CDR3 size: 14 residues. Germline V gene sequence: CDR1 MNHEY, CDR2 SVGEGT. The CDR3 region is CASRHRQVTYEQYF. CDR3 DNA: TGTGCCAGCAGACACAGACAGGTCACCTACGAGCAGTACTTC.

The chain uses TRBV7-2 and TRBJ1-2; no clear D. Per the germline V gene, CDR1 is SGHTA and CDR2 is FQGNSA. The V and J ends lost 3 bases and 0 bases respectively, with 14 bases between them. The CDR3 is made up of 16 amino acids. The CDR3 reads CASSFLTGSTNYGYTF. CDR3 in DNA: TGTGCCAGCAGCTTCTTAACGGGATCAACTAACTATGGCTACACCTTC. Looking up the rest from reference TRBV7-2 and TRBJ1-2 gives the full variable domain: GAGVSQSPSNKVTEKGKDVELRCDPISGHTALYWYRQSLGQGLEFLIYFQGNSAPDKSGLPSDRFSAERTGGSVSTLTIQRTQQEDSAVYLCASSFLTGSTNYGYTFGSGTRLTVV.

This clonotype occurred a few times. This rearrangement joins TRBV20-1 to TRBJ2-5; 9 bases fit TRBD1. CDR3 length: 15 amino acids. Germline CDR1 reads DFQATT; CDR2 reads SNEGSKA (reference sequence). The trim removed 6 bases at V and 6 bases at J, leaving 14 bases unmatched. CDR3 sequence reads: CSAKGDRDREQTQYF. Written as DNA, the CDR3 is TGCAGTGCAAAAGGAGACCGGGACAGGGAACAGACCCAGTACTTC.

The rearrangement links TRBV20-1 to TRBJ2-3; 7 bases match TRBD2. The V gene's germline CDR1 is DFQATT and CDR2 SNEGSKA (reference sequence). The CDR3 extends over 17 amino acids. Germline trimming cut 3 bases from V and 2 bases from J; bases unmatched to any gene: 14. This CDR3 is CSARLLGSGATTDTQYF. CDR3 in DNA: TGCAGTGCTAGGCTGCTAGGAAGCGGGGCAACCACAGATACGCAGTATTTT.

V gene TRBV3-1 combines with J gene TRBJ2-5; 7 nucleotides agree with TRBD2. Judging by the DNA end, TRBJ2-7 fits better; the J call may be wrong. Germline loops: CDR1 LGHDT, CDR2 YNNKEL (reference sequence). The CDR3 is 15 residues long. CDR3 loop: CASSGRAGILYEQYF. In DNA form, the CDR3 reads TGTGCCAGCAGCGGACGAGCGGGGATCCTCTACGAGCAGTACTTC.

The sample holds a few counts of this clonotype. J is TRBJ2-4 and V is TRBV20-1; TRBD1 agrees at 7 bases. The tail of the sequence fits TRBJ2-7 better, so the J call may be wrong. Germline CDR1 DFQATT, CDR2 SNEGSKA (reference sequence). The CDR3 contains 13 residues. For the CDR3, the DNA is TGCAGTGCCCCGGGACAGCCGAACTACGAGCAGTACTTC. It yields the protein CSAPGQPNYEQYF.

This clonotype was counted many times. The chain combines TRBV6-2 or TRBV6-3 with TRBJ2-3; D may be TRBD1 or TRBD2 (5 bases each). Per germline, CDR1 MNHEY and CDR2 SVGEGT. CDR3 length: 16 amino acids. The V and J ends lost 0 bases and 3 bases respectively, with 13 bases between them. The CDR3 nucleotides are TGTGCCAGCAGTTACTCGAACCTAGCAGGGACAGATACGCAGTATTTT. Amino acid sequence: CASSYSNLAGTDTQYF.

In this sample, this clonotype turned up a few times. The chain joins TRBV7-6 to TRBJ2-5, with D unresolved. The J call is uncertain, as TRBJ2-7 better fits the DNA end. The V gene's germline CDR1 is SGHVS and CDR2 FNYEAQ. The CDR3 consists of 15 residues. The CDR3 DNA follows: TGTGCCAGCAGTGCCTACGTCGGACCCGCTTACGAGCAGTACTTC. Its translation: CASSAYVGPAYEQYF.

The chain combines TRBV20-1 with TRBJ2-5; tentatively, D is TRBD2 (6 bases). V shed 3 bases and J shed 5 bases, with 16 bases lying between them. The length of the CDR3 is 14 residues. CDR1 and CDR2 from the germline V gene are DFQATT and SNEGSKA (reference sequence). Here the CDR3 DNA reads TGCAGTGCTAGTCTTCCTGGGACTTTGGAGACCCAGTACTTC. Translation: CSASLPGTLETQYF.

The chain joins TRBV10-3 to TRBJ2-3; D is possibly TRBD1 (6 bases). V was trimmed by 10 bases and J by 2 bases, leaving 13 bases between them. This CDR3 is 13 amino acids long. Germline CDR1 and CDR2: ENHRY and SYGVKD. The CDR3 region has the DNA TGTGCCAGCGGACAGCCGATCACAGATACGCAGTATTTT. Protein product: CASGQPITDTQYF.

The chain couples TRBV6-1 to TRBJ2-3; 14 bases align to TRBD2. CDR1 is MNHNS and CDR2 is SASEGT in the germline V gene. The ends lost 6 bases at V and 2 bases at J; junction bases unmatched: 7. CDR3 length: 17 residues. The CDR3 DNA reads TGTGCCAGCAGAGAGAGACTAGCGGGGGGGAACACAGATACGCAGTATTTT. Translation gives CASRERLAGGNTDTQYF.

The V call is TRBV7-2, the J call TRBJ2-5, with 9 positions matching TRBD1. Per the germline V gene, CDR1 is SGHTA and CDR2 is FQGNSA. With 0 bases clipped from V and 11 bases from J, the junction kept 10 bases outside the gene matches. The CDR3 is 15 amino acids. The CDR3 DNA reads as TGTGCCAGCAGCTTAGCGGGACAGGGACTATGGGAGCAGTACTTC. As protein: CASSLAGQGLWEQYF.

The V call is TRBV7-9, the J call TRBJ1-2, with 7 positions matching TRBD1. This CDR3 is 18 amino acids long. The V gene end was trimmed by 3 bases and the J gene end by 2 bases; junction bases not matched to a gene: 15. Germline V gene data show CDR1 as SEHNR and CDR2 as FQNEAQ (reference sequence). CDR3 residues: CASSLESGTARLNYGYTF. In DNA, the CDR3 is TGTGCCAGCAGCTTGGAATCCGGGACAGCCCGTCTAAACTATGGCTACACCTTC.

The CDR3: CASSGTGYEQFF. Written as DNA, the CDR3 is TGTGCCAGCAGCGGAACAGGGTACGAGCAGTTCTTC. V and J are TRBV7-2 and TRBJ2-1, with D perhaps matching TRBD1 (6 bases). Germline V gene data show CDR1 as SGHTA and CDR2 as FQGNSA. This CDR3 comprises 12 residues. Trimming stripped 5 bases from V and 10 bases from J, with 12 bases between. The variable domain in full, with the rest retrieved from reference TRBV7-2 and TRBJ2-1, is GAGVSQSPSNKVTEKGKDVELRCDPISGHTALYWYRQSLGQGLEFLIYFQGNSAPDKSGLPSDRFSAERTGGSVSTLTIQRTQQEDSAVYLCASSGTGYEQFFGPGTRLTVL.

V and J are TRBV6-2 or TRBV6-3 and TRBJ2-1; a possible D gene is TRBD2 (6 bases). The CDR3 runs to 11 residues. V lost 5 bases, J lost 9 bases, and 8 bases lay in between. Germline V gene sequence: CDR1 MNHEY, CDR2 SVGEGT. The CDR3 DNA reads as TGTGCCAGCAGTAACGGGGGTGAGCAGTTCTTC. As protein: CASSNGGEQFF.

This clonotype was observed a single time. The CDR3 region has the DNA TGTGCCAGCAGGCTGGCCCAGGGTATTGAGACCCAGTTCTTC. This translates into CASRLAQGIETQFF. The chain uses TRBV28 and TRBJ2-5, with a weak D call TRBD1 (5 bases). Gene TRBJ2-1 matches the end of the DNA better, so the J call may be wrong. The CDR3 covers 14 residues. Looked up from germline, CDR1 is MDHEN and CDR2 is SYDVKM.

The genes are TRBV27 and TRBJ1-6, with TRBD1 matching over 8 bases. The V and J ends lost 6 bases and 3 bases, in that order; junction bases with no gene match: 7. This CDR3 is 16 amino acids long. Germline CDR1 is MNHEY and CDR2 is SMNVEV (reference sequence). As DNA, the CDR3 is TGTGCCAGCAGCACCGCCGGGACAGGCTATAATTCACCCCTCCACTTT. As protein: CASSTAGTGYNSPLHF.

The chain recombines TRBV25-1 with TRBJ1-6; the D gene is possibly TRBD1 (5 bases). The germline gives CDR1 MGHDK, CDR2 SYGVNS. V lost 6 bases to trimming and J lost 5 bases, with 11 bases between them. The CDR3 extends over 14 amino acids. The CDR3 nucleotides read TGTGCCAGCAGCTGGGACTGGGATAATTCACCCCTCCACTTT. As protein: CASSWDWDNSPLHF.

This clonotype turned up a few times. This chain uses TRBV7-2 with TRBJ2-3, with D hard to call. The CDR3 covers 16 residues. Per the germline V gene, CDR1 is SGHTA and CDR2 is FQGNSA. V lost 1 base, J lost 0 bases, and 11 bases lay in between. Written as DNA, the CDR3 is TGTGCCAGCAGCTTAGGGGCAGGACGAAGCACAGATACGCAGTATTTT. It specifies CASSLGAGRSTDTQYF.